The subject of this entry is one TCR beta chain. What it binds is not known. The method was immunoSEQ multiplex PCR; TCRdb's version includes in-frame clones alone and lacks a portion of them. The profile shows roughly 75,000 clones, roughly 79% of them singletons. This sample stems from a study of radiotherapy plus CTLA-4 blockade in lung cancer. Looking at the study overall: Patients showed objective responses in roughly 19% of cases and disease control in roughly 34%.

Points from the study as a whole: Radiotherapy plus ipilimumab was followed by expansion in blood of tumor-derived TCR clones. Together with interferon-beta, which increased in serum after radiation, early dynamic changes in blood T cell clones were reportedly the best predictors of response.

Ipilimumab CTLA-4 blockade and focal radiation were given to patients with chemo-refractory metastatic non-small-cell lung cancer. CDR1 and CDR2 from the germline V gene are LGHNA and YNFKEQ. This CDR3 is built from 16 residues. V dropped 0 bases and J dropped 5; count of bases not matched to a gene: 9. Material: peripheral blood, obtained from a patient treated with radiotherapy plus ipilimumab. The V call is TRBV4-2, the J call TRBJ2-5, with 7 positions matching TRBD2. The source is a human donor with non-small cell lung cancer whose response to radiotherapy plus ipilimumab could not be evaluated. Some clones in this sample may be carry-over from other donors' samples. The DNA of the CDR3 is TGTGCCAGCAGCCAAGAAGGCAGGCCCGGGGGGGAGACCCAGTACTTC. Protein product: CASSQEGRPGGETQYF.